The clone carrying this TCR beta chain was recorded at least ten times. Its target is not known. The source of the sample is a study of T cell repertoires in cytomegalovirus infection. TCRdb used MiXCR to reprocess the reads, holding one entry per CDR3 protein. The sample includes about 150,000 distinct CDR3 sequences, approximately 30% of them seen just once. Germline CDR1 reads ENHRY; CDR2 reads SYGVKD. V shed 4 bases and J shed 3 bases, with 3 bases lying between them. CDR3 length equals 12 residues. The V and J genes are TRBV10-3 and TRBJ2-2, with D unresolved. The source is a human donor in good health (CMV status not recorded). Some clones in this sample may be carry-over from other donors' samples. Material: CD8+ T cells from cultured PBMCs, obtained from culture after CMV antigen stimulation. CDR3 amino acids: CAISGYTGELFF. In DNA, the CDR3 is TGTGCCATCAGTGGGTACACCGGGGAGCTGTTTTTT.